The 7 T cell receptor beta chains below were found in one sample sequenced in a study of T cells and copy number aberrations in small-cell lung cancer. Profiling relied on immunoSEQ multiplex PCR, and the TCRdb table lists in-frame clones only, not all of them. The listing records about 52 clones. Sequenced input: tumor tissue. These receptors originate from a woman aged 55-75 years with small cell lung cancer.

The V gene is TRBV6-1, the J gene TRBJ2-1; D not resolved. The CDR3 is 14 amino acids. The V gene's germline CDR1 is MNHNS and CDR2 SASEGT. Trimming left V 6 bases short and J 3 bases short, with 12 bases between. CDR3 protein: CASSGLDNYNEQFF. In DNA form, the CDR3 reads TGTGCCAGCAGCGGTCTCGACAACTACAATGAGCAGTTCTTC.

This CDR3 is CSVVQSGSETQYF. The CDR3, as DNA: TGCAGCGTTGTCCAAAGCGGGAGTGAGACCCAGTACTTC. The chain uses TRBV29-1 and TRBJ2-5, with 8 bases that match TRBD2. V trimming: 4 bases; J trimming: 5 bases; junction bases outside the gene matches: 6. In germline, CDR1 is SQVTM, CDR2 ANQGSEA. The CDR3 contains 13 residues.

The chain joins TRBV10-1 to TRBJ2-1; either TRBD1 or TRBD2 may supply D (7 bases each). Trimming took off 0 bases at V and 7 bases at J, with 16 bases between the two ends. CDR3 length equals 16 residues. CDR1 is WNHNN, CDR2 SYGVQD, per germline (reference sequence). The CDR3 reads CASSESVRGGRNEQFF. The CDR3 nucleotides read TGCGCCAGCAGTGAGTCCGTCAGGGGGGGGCGGAATGAGCAGTTCTTC.

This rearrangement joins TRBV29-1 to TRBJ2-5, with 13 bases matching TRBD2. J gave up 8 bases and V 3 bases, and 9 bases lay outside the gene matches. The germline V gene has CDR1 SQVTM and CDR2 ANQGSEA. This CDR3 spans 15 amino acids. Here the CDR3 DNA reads TGCAGCGTTGATGCCGGGACTAGCGGGATGGGCACCCAGTACTTC. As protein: CSVDAGTSGMGTQYF. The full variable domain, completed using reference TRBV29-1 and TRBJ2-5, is SAVISQKPSRDICQRGTSLTIQCQVDSQVTMMFWYRQQPGQSLTLIATANQGSEATYESGFVIDKFPISRPNLTFSTLTVSNMSPEDSSIYLCSVDAGTSGMGTQYFGPGTRLLVL.

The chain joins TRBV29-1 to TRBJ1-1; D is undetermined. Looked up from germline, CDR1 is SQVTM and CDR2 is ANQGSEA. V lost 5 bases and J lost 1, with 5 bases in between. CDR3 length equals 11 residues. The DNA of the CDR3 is TGCAGCGTTTTTAGGAACACTGAAGCTTTCTTT. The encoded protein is CSVFRNTEAFF.

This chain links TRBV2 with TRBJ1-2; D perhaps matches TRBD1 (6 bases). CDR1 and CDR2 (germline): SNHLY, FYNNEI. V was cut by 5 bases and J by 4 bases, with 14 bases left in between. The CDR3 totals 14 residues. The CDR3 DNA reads TGTGCCAGCAGTCAGAGAGCAGGGGCCTATGGCTACACCTTC. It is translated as CASSQRAGAYGYTF.

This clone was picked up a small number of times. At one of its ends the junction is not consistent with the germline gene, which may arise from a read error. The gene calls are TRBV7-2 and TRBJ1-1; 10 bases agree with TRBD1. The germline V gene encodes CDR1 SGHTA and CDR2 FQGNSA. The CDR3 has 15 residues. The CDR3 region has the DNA TGTGCCAGCAGCCTAGCCGGGACAGGGGTCACTGAAGCTTTCTTT. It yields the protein CASSLAGTGVTEAFF.